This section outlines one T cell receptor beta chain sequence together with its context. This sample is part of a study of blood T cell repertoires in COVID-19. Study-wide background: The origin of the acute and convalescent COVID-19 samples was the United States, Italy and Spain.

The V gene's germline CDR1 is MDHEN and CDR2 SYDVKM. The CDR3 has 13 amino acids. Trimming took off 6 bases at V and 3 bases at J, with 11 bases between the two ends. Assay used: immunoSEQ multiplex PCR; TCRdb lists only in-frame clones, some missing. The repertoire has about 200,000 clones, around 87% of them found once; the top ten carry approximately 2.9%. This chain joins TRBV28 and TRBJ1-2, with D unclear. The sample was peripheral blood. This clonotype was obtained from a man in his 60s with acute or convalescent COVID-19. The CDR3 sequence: CASRPPVDYGYTF. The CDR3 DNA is TGTGCCAGCAGACCCCCGGTAGACTATGGCTACACCTTC.